This TCR beta chain was sequenced during a study of post-analysis software for immune sequencing data. V was cut by 2 bases and J by 0 bases, with 6 bases left in between. The germline gives CDR1 KGHSH, CDR2 LQKENI. The CDR3 runs 14 residues. The library was made from cDNA and included unique molecular identifiers. TCRdb fed the PCR reads into MiXCR, producing one record per CDR3 protein. Here the sample spans hundreds of thousands of distinct CDR3 sequences, roughly 27% being singletons. General study findings and limits: The five TRBV segments detected at higher frequency in patients than in controls included TRBV5-6, TRBV5-1 and TRBV20-1. Multiple sclerosis was associated with a significant reduction in normalized Chao1 diversity relative to controls.

About this clonotype: Antigen specificity is unknown.

The chain uses TRBV18 and TRBJ2-3; no definite D call. This clonotype was sampled from a girl aged 5-17 years with multiple sclerosis. The sequencing sample was made of blood. The DNA of the CDR3 is TGTGCCAGCTCACCAGCGACTAGCACAGATACGCAGTATTTT. It encodes CASSPATSTDTQYF.